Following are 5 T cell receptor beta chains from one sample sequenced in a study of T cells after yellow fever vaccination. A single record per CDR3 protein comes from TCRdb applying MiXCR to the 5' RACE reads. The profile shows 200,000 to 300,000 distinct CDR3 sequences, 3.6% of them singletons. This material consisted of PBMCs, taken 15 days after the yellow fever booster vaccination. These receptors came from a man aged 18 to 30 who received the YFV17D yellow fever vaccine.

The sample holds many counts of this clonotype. This CDR3 is CASRKIDEQFF. CDR3 sequence (DNA): TGTGCCAGCAGGAAGATCGATGAGCAGTTCTTC. The rearrangement links TRBV28 to TRBJ2-1; D is ambiguous. This CDR3 has 11 amino acids. V was cut by 6 bases and J by 8 bases, with 8 bases left in between. The germline V gene encodes CDR1 MDHEN and CDR2 SYDVKM.

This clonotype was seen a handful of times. The CDR3 nucleotides read TGTGCCAGCAGCTCTCAAATTACAGATACGCAGTATTTT. As protein: CASSSQITDTQYF. This chain connects TRBV5-4 to TRBJ2-3, with unresolved D. CDR1 is SGHNT and CDR2 is YYREEE in the germline V gene (reference sequence). The CDR3 is 13 residues long. Trimming cost V 3 bases and J 3 bases, with 8 bases left between them. The entire variable domain, with the rest obtained from reference TRBV5-4 and TRBJ2-3, is as follows: ETGVTQSPTHLIKTRGQQVTLRCSSQSGHNTVSWYQQALGQGPQFIFQYYREEENGRGNFPPRFSGLQFPNYSSELNVNALELDDSALYLCASSSQITDTQYFGPGTRLTVL.

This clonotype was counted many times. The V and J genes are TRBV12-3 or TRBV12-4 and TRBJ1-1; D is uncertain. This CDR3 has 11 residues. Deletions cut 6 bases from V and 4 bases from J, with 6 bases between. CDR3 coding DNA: TGTGCCAGCAGATCGGGCACTGAAGCTTTCTTT. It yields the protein CASRSGTEAFF.

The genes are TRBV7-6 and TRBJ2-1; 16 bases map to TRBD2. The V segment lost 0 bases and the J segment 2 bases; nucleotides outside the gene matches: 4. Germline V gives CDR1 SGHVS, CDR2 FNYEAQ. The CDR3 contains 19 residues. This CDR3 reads CASSLAGTSGGAAYNEQFF. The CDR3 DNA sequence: TGTGCCAGCAGCTTAGCTGGGACTAGCGGGGGGGCCGCCTACAATGAGCAGTTCTTC.

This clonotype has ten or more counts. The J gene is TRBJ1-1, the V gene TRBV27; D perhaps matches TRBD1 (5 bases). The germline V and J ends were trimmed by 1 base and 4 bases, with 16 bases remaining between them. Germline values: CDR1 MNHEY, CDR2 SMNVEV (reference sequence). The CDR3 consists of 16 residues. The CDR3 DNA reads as TGTGCCAGCAGTTTATTGGCAGGGCGCTTTGGCACTGAAGCTTTCTTT. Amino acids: CASSLLAGRFGTEAFF.